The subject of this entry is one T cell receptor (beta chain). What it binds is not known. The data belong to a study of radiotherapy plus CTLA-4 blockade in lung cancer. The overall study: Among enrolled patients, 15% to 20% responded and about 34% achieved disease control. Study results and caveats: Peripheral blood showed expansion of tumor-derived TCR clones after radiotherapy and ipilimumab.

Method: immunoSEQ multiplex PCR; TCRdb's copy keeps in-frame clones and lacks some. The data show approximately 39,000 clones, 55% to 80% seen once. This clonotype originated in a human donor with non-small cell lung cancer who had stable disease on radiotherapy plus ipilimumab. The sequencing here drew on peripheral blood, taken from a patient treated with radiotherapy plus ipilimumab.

The CDR3 region is CASSWGGTGTYNEQFF. The CDR3 DNA sequence: TGTGCCAGCAGTTGGGGTGGGACAGGGACCTACAATGAGCAGTTCTTC. The chain uses TRBV27 and TRBJ2-1; TRBD1 matches 9 bases. V was clipped by 4 bases and J by 2 bases; unmatched bases: 6. The CDR3 contains 16 residues. Germline CDR1 and CDR2: MNHEY and SMNVEV (reference sequence).